These T cell receptor beta chains were read from a single sample in a study of blood T cell repertoires in COVID-19. The protocol was immunoSEQ multiplex PCR, while the TCRdb copy is restricted to in-frame clones and leaves out a portion. The sample shows 40,000 to 50,000 clones, approximately 90% of them seen only once. The source material was peripheral blood. Receptor source: a man aged 45-65 years with active COVID-19. Each CDR3 is given with its conserved first and last residue. Fields, in order: CDR3 protein, J gene, V gene.

CASSLVGSPTEAFF TRBJ1-1 TRBV5-4
CASSPRLASPYNEQFF TRBJ2-1 TRBV5-8
CASSYSGREAFF TRBJ1-1 TRBV6-2/TRBV6-3
CASRRPGTDTQYF TRBJ2-3 TRBV11-2
CASSRVQNTEAFF TRBJ1-1 TRBV2
CASKGLRDTEAFF TRBJ1-1 TRBV11-2
CSVEVTRQETQYF TRBJ2-5 TRBV29-1
CASTNGLAGASSTDTQYF TRBJ2-3 TRBV19
CASSSREMSSPLHF TRBJ1-6 TRBV6-5
CASSQWRAGGNSPLHF TRBJ1-6 TRBV19
CASSFAGTGELFF TRBJ2-2 TRBV7-2
CASIKGFGETQYF TRBJ2-5 TRBV5-1
CASGLAGAGDGYTF TRBJ1-2 TRBV12-5
CASSQAIYEQYF TRBJ2-7 TRBV12-3/TRBV12-4
CASSLAIGAGNEQFF TRBJ2-1 TRBV5-1
CASSPAISYEQYF TRBJ2-7 TRBV6-2/TRBV6-3
CASSFRGEYEQYF TRBJ2-7 TRBV11-3
CASSLGRARGTDTQYF TRBJ2-3 TRBV7-8
CASSSGLAGGFTDTQYF TRBJ2-3 TRBV5-1
CASSQRWERAQETQYF TRBJ2-5 TRBV14
CASSQSGDSPNNAQFF TRBJ2-1 TRBV23-1
CASSPRMVGHTLSNQPQHF TRBJ1-5 TRBV18
CASSRAGVSETQYF TRBJ2-5 TRBV7-2
CASRDRGYGNTIYF TRBJ1-3 TRBV19
CASSYRDKWTQYF TRBJ2-5 TRBV3-1/TRBV3-2
CASRRQGMGGYTF TRBJ1-2 TRBV6-5
CASSLGTSGRGNEQFF TRBJ2-1 TRBV19
CASSPLQEIQETQYF TRBJ2-5 TRBV18
CATSRDQGTRNTEAFF TRBJ1-1 TRBV15
CPRRSGGGYGYTF TRBJ1-2 TRBV5-1
CASSILSGLYNEQFF TRBJ2-1 TRBV27
CASSPSTSGGTDTQYF TRBJ2-3 TRBV18
CASSFPRGSGRNEQFF TRBJ2-1 TRBV28
CASTIPDGDYGYTF TRBJ1-2 TRBV2